What follows are 27 T cell receptor beta chains derived from one specimen sequenced in a study of T-cell memory formation after mild COVID-19. TCRdb redid the calling of the 5' RACE reads with MiXCR, one entry per CDR3 protein. The sample lists tens of thousands of distinct CDR3 sequences, 5% to 7% occurring once. The sequenced sample consisted of PBMCs or a T cell subset sorted from them (not recorded which). The receptor source for this set is an adult who had mild COVID-19 (a few samples of this study predate the infection). Cell type and time point are not known.

In this sample, this clonotype turned up many times. The chain links TRBV5-1 to TRBJ2-3, with D maybe TRBD2 (5 bases). The CDR3 totals 14 residues. Trimming shortened V by 2 bases and J by 0 bases, and 7 bases separated the two germline ends. Germline values: CDR1 SGHRS, CDR2 YFSETQ. The DNA of the CDR3 is TGCGCCAGCAGCTTCTCGGGGAGCACAGATACGCAGTATTTT. Residues: CASSFSGSTDTQYF.

As for this clonotype: One end of the junction is discordant with germline, which a read error may explain. V is TRBV7-9 and J is TRBJ1-1; TRBD1 is a possible D gene (5 bases). The V gene's germline CDR1 is SEHNR and CDR2 FQNEAQ (reference sequence). The CDR3 length is 15 residues. The DNA of the CDR3 is TGTGCCAGCAGCTTAGGGGTGTCGGGGCTACATCCCTTAGTATTT. Encoded protein: CASSLGVSGLHPLVF.

This clonotype was detected only a few times. The V gene is TRBV24-1, the J gene TRBJ2-7, with D possibly TRBD2 on 6 matching bases. Trimming shortened V by 2 bases and J by 3 bases, and 16 bases separated the two germline ends. The V gene's germline CDR1 is KGHDR and CDR2 SFDVKD. The length of the CDR3 is 16 residues. CDR3 sequence (DNA): TGTGCCACCAGTGATTCGGCAAACAGGAGGGACTACGAGCAGTACTTC. Translated, it gives CATSDSANRRDYEQYF.

The chain links TRBV7-6 to TRBJ2-7; D uncertain. The CDR3 is made up of 15 amino acids. V was cut by 1 base and J by 6 bases, with 16 bases left in between. The germline V gene encodes CDR1 SGHVS and CDR2 FNYEAQ. CDR3 region: CASSLEISGVAEQYF. The CDR3 DNA follows: TGTGCCAGCAGCTTAGAGATATCTGGGGTAGCCGAGCAGTACTTC.

This clonotype has a count of ten or more. This chain uses TRBV20-1 with TRBJ1-5; D is undetermined. The CDR3 is made up of 15 amino acids. V was clipped by 3 bases and J by 0 bases, with 12 bases between them. Germline CDR1 reads DFQATT; CDR2 reads SNEGSKA (reference sequence). CDR3 DNA: TGCAGTGCTAGTGATGGGCAGATTAGCAATCAGCCCCAGCATTTT. Protein product: CSASDGQISNQPQHF.

This clonotype qualifies as medium-sized. The chain has TRBV5-1 and TRBJ2-5, with a possible D match to TRBD2 (6 bases). V lost 0 bases to trimming and J lost 6 bases, with 12 bases between them. Germline assignment: CDR1 SGHRS and CDR2 YFSETQ. The CDR3 covers 14 residues. The CDR3 coding sequence is TGCGCCAGCAGCTTGGATCCGGGGGTGAAGACCCAGTACTTC. Translated: CASSLDPGVKTQYF.

This clonotype has more than one count but fewer than ten. The genes are TRBV6-2 or TRBV6-3 and TRBJ2-6, with D possibly matching TRBD1 (5 bases). V was clipped by 5 bases and J by 1 base, with 12 bases between them. This CDR3 spans 16 amino acids. Germline lookup yields CDR1 MNHEY and CDR2 SVGEGT. The CDR3 here is CASSPGQGSGANVLTF. Written as DNA, the CDR3 is TGTGCCAGCAGTCCCGGGCAGGGTTCTGGGGCCAACGTCCTGACTTTC.

This clonotype has at least ten counts. V gene TRBV5-1 combines with J gene TRBJ2-7; D gene uncertain. Germline V CDR1 and CDR2: SGHRS, YFSETQ. The V and J ends lost 0 bases and 0 bases respectively, with 10 bases between them. The CDR3 sequence is 15 residues long. The CDR3 protein is CASSLAASSSYEQYF. In nucleotides, the CDR3 is TGCGCCAGCAGCTTGGCGGCGTCCAGCTCCTACGAGCAGTACTTC.

This clonotype was picked up many times. A junction boundary mismatches the germline segment, possibly from a read error. This rearrangement joins TRBV3-1 to TRBJ2-5, with TRBD2 identical over 9 bases. From germline, CDR1 is LGHDT and CDR2 YNNKEL (reference sequence). The CDR3 sequence is 12 residues long. Here the CDR3 DNA reads TGTGCCAGCAGCCAAGATCTAGGGACTAGCATCTTC. Residues: CASSQDLGTSIF.

A few counts support this clonotype. The chain combines TRBV7-8 with TRBJ1-6; D not resolved. V shed 5 bases and J shed 9 bases, with 8 bases lying between them. Germline loops: CDR1 SGHVS, CDR2 FQNEAQ. CDR3 length equals 12 residues. The CDR3 sequence: CASSNSGSPLHF. As DNA, the CDR3 is TGTGCCAGCAGCAACAGTGGTTCACCCCTCCACTTT.

This chain links TRBV10-3 with TRBJ2-2, with unresolved D. The CDR3 contains 13 residues. CDR1 and CDR2 (germline): ENHRY, SYGVKD. Deletions cut 0 bases from V and 7 bases from J, with 6 bases between. CDR3 sequence (DNA): TGTGCCATCAGTGAGTCCGCCCGCGGGGAGCTGTTTTTT. Translating gives CAISESARGELFF.

This clonotype was seen more than once but under ten times. The rearrangement uses TRBV18 and TRBJ2-6; the D call may be TRBD1 or TRBD2 (5 bases each). Trimming cost V 3 bases and J 2 bases, with 11 bases left between them. The CDR3 is made up of 16 amino acids. The germline gives CDR1 KGHSH, CDR2 LQKENI. The CDR3 nucleotides are TGTGCCAGCTCACCTTCGGGGACCGCTGGGGCCAACGTCCTGACTTTC. Encoded protein: CASSPSGTAGANVLTF.

The chain recombines TRBV29-1 with TRBJ2-7; D is perhaps TRBD2 (6 bases). Germline values: CDR1 SQVTM, CDR2 ANQGSEA. The V end lost 5 bases, the J end lost 2 bases, and 13 bases lay between the germline ends. CDR3 length: 13 amino acids. The CDR3 is CSVRDGGTYEQYF. The CDR3 DNA reads as TGCAGCGTTAGGGACGGAGGGACCTACGAGCAGTACTTC.

This clonotype was seen at least ten times. The V call is TRBV20-1, the J call TRBJ2-7, with 7 bases that match TRBD1. CDR1 is DFQATT and CDR2 is SNEGSKA in the germline V gene (reference sequence). The V gene end was trimmed by 2 bases and the J gene end by 3 bases; junction bases not matched to a gene: 7. The length of the CDR3 is 14 residues. CDR3 protein: CSARLSGGYYEQYF. DNA of the CDR3: TGCAGTGCTAGACTTTCAGGGGGTTACTACGAGCAGTACTTC.

This clonotype came up many times. CDR3 in DNA: TGTGCCAGCAGCTTAACTACTCAGCAGTTCTTC. This codes for CASSLTTQQFF. The chain recombines TRBV7-6 with TRBJ2-1; no clear D gene. V was trimmed by 2 bases and J by 11 bases, leaving 7 bases between them. The CDR3 is 11 amino acids. Germline CDR1 and CDR2: SGHVS and FNYEAQ.

There are many counts of this clonotype. V usage is TRBV7-9 and J usage is TRBJ2-7; 10 nucleotides line up with TRBD2. V was pared by 5 bases and J by 5 bases, with 12 bases of the junction left unmatched. Germline CDR1 SEHNR, CDR2 FQNEAQ (reference sequence). The CDR3 sequence is 16 residues long. For the CDR3, the DNA is TGTGCCAGCAGCGACGGACTAGCGGCCTGGGGGAACGAGCAGTACTTC. Translated: CASSDGLAAWGNEQYF.

The genes are TRBV3-1 and TRBJ2-1; the match to TRBD2 covers 9 bases. CDR3 length equals 15 residues. Germline values: CDR1 LGHDT, CDR2 YNNKEL (reference sequence). V was pared by 4 bases and J by 7 bases, with 8 bases of the junction left unmatched. The CDR3 protein is CASSRASGKRNEQFF. The CDR3 DNA reads TGTGCCAGCAGCCGAGCTAGCGGGAAGAGAAATGAGCAGTTCTTC.

This clonotype came up many times. This chain joins TRBV5-1 and TRBJ2-3; 9 positions agree with TRBD1. Germline loops: CDR1 SGHRS, CDR2 YFSETQ. V gave up 7 bases and J gave up 2 bases; unmatched junction bases: 2. This CDR3 has 13 amino acids. This chain's CDR3 is CASGQGSTDTQYF. CDR3 nucleotide sequence: TGCGCCAGCGGACAGGGGTCCACAGATACGCAGTATTTT.

V gene TRBV7-9 combines with J gene TRBJ2-5, with TRBD2 identical over 10 bases. The CDR3 length is 16 residues. The V gene's germline CDR1 is SEHNR and CDR2 FQNEAQ (reference sequence). Trimming at V came to 5 bases and at J to 2 bases, leaving 8 bases not matched to a gene. CDR3 bases: TGTGCCAGCAGCCCTCGAGCGGGGGGGACTCAAGAGACCCAGTACTTC. Residues: CASSPRAGGTQETQYF.

The chain links TRBV7-3 to TRBJ1-5; D is possibly TRBD1 (6 bases). The ends were cut back, 8 bases at V and 2 bases at J, with 13 bases in the middle. The CDR3 extends over 14 amino acids. The germline CDR1 and CDR2 sequences are SGHTA and FQGTGA. CDR3 nucleotides: TGTGCCAGCCCCCCGGGGGCGCGCAATCAGCCCCAGCATTTT. This sequence encodes CASPPGARNQPQHF.

This chain joins TRBV18 and TRBJ1-2; perhaps TRBD1 as D (5 bases). CDR1 and CDR2 (germline): KGHSH, LQKENI. Trimming took off 3 bases at V and 2 bases at J, with 10 bases between the two ends. This CDR3 spans 14 amino acids. The CDR3 loop is CASSPSGRNYGYTF. In nucleotides, the CDR3 is TGTGCCAGCTCACCTTCGGGACGGAACTATGGCTACACCTTC.

This clonotype was seen more than once but under ten times. The V call is TRBV7-8, the J call TRBJ2-2; the D gene could be TRBD1 or TRBD2 (5 bases each). Trimming took off 3 bases at V and 1 base at J, with 9 bases between the two ends. Germline V gene data show CDR1 as SGHVS and CDR2 as FQNEAQ. This CDR3 region has 15 residues. In nucleotides, the CDR3 is TGTGCCAGCAGCTTGAGGGGTCAGAACACCGGGGAGCTGTTTTTT. Translation gives CASSLRGQNTGELFF.

CDR3: CSARSHLGQGVSQPQHF. CDR3 DNA sequence: TGCAGTGCTAGAAGCCACTTAGGACAGGGCGTGAGTCAGCCCCAGCATTTT. The V call is TRBV20-1, the J call TRBJ1-5, with 8 bases identical to TRBD1. The CDR3 has 17 residues. The germline V gene encodes CDR1 DFQATT and CDR2 SNEGSKA (reference sequence). V dropped 2 bases and J dropped 6; count of bases not matched to a gene: 15.

This chain uses TRBV19 with TRBJ2-1; D remains unclear. In germline, CDR1 is LNHDA, CDR2 SQIVND (reference sequence). The CDR3 covers 14 residues. Trimming cost V 6 bases and J 0 bases, with 9 bases left between them. CDR3 sequence reads: CASSRKSSYNEQFF. CDR3 coding DNA: TGTGCCAGTAGCCGGAAAAGCTCCTACAATGAGCAGTTCTTC.

V gene TRBV18 combines with J gene TRBJ1-1; possible D gene TRBD1, 5 bases. Per germline, CDR1 KGHSH and CDR2 LQKENI. With 0 bases removed from V and 11 bases from J, the gap between germline ends came to 19 bases. This CDR3 region has 15 residues. CDR3 nucleotides: TGTGCCAGCTCACCACCAGGACAACTACCAGGCGCGGCTTTCTTT. Translating gives CASSPPGQLPGAAFF.

In this sample, this clonotype turned up many times. This chain uses TRBV27 with TRBJ2-7; maybe TRBD2 (6 bases). Trimming stripped 4 bases from V and 2 bases from J, with 24 bases between. This CDR3 has 18 residues. Germline CDR1 reads MNHEY; CDR2 reads SMNVEV (reference sequence). CDR3 sequence (DNA): TGTGCCAGCAGTTCCTACTTATTCTTAACCGGGACTGCCTACGAGCAGTACTTC. Translating gives CASSSYLFLTGTAYEQYF.

This clonotype was detected only a few times. The rearrangement uses TRBV5-5 and TRBJ1-6; TRBD1 is a possible D gene (5 bases). The CDR3 spans 14 residues. The germline V and J ends were trimmed by 2 bases and 6 bases, with 9 bases remaining between them. Germline V gene lookup returns CDR1 SGHKS and CDR2 YYEKEE (reference sequence). CDR3 in amino acids: CASSFRVLNSPLHF. The CDR3 region has the DNA TGTGCCAGCAGCTTCAGGGTTCTTAATTCACCCCTCCACTTT.